This entry is about one T cell receptor beta chain. These data originate in a study of shared T cell receptors in the human thymus. The CDR3 is 13 amino acids. Germline loops: CDR1 LNHDA, CDR2 SQIVND (reference sequence). V lost 4 bases, J lost 7 bases, and 4 bases stayed unmatched. Data came from immunoSEQ multiplex PCR; TCRdb stores just in-frame clones and leaves some out. The data hold fewer than 700,000 clones, with 70% to 90% observed a single time. This same sample was also part of a study on human thymus T cells. Per that study: Obtained as resections during corrective heart surgery, the thymus tissue was then studied. Gene usage (both V and J) appeared biased in thymic and blood repertoires. Related reports documented highly overlapping thymic repertoires among unrelated individuals.

The chain joins TRBV19 to TRBJ2-1; 7 bases agree with TRBD1. This receptor was identified in a boy under two years old with a congenital heart defect. Material for sequencing was thymocytes. The CDR3 DNA reads TGTGCCAGTAGTAGGGAACAGGGGAATGAGCAGTTCTTC. Translating it yields CASSREQGNEQFF.